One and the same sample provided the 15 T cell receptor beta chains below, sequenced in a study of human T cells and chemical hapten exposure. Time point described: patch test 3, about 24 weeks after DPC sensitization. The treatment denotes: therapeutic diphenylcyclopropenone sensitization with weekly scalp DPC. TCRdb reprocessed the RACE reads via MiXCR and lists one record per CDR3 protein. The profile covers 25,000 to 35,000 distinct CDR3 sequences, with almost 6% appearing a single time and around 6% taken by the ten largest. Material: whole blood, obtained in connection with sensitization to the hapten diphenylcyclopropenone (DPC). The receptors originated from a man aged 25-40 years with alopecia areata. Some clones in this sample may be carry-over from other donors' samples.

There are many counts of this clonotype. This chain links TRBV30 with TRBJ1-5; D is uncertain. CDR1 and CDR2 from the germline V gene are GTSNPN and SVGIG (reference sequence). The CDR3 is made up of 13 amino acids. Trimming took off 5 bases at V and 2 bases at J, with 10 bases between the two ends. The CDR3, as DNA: TGTGCCTGGGATGGCGAGGGCAATCAGCCCCAGCATTTT. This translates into CAWDGEGNQPQHF. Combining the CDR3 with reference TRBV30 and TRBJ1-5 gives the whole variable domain SQTIHQWPATLVQPVGSPLSLECTVEGTSNPNLYWYRQAAGRGLQLLFYSVGIGQISSEVPQNLSASRPQDRQFILSSKKLLLSDSGFYLCAWDGEGNQPQHFGDGTRLSIL.

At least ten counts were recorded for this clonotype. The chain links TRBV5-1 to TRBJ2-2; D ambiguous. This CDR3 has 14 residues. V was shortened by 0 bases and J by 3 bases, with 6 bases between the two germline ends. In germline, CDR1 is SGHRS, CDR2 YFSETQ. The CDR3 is CASSLDSHTGELFF. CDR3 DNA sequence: TGCGCCAGCAGCTTGGACAGCCACACCGGGGAGCTGTTTTTT.

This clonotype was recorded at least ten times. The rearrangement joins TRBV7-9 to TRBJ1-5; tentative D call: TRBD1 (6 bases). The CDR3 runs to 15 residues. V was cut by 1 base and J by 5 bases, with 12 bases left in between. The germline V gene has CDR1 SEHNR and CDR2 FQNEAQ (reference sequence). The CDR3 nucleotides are TGTGCCAGCAGCTTAGGACAGGACGGGCATCAGCCCCAGCATTTT. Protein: CASSLGQDGHQPQHF.

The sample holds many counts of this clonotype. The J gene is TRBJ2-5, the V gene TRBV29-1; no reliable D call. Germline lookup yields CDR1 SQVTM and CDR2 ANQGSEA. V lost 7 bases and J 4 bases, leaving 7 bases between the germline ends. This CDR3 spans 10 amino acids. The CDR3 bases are TGCAGCGCGAGCATAGAGACCCAGTACTTC. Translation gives CSASIETQYF.

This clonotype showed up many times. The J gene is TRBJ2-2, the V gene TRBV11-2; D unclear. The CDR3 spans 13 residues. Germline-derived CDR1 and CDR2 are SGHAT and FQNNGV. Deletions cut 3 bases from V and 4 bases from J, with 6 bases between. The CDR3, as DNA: TGTGCCAGCAGCTTCAGATCCACCGGGGAGCTGTTTTTT. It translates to CASSFRSTGELFF.

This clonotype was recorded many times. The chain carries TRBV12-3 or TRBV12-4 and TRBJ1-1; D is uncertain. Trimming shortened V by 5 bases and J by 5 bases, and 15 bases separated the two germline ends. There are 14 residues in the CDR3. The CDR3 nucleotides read TGTGCCAGCAGTCCAGCAGACTCCAGGACTGAAGCTTTCTTT. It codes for CASSPADSRTEAFF.

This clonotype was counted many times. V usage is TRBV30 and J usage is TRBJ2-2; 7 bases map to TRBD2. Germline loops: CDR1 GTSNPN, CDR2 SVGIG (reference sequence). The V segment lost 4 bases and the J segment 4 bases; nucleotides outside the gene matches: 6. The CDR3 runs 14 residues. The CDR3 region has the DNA TGTGCCTGGATGGGAGGGAAGGGCACCGGGGAGCTGTTTTTT. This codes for CAWMGGKGTGELFF.

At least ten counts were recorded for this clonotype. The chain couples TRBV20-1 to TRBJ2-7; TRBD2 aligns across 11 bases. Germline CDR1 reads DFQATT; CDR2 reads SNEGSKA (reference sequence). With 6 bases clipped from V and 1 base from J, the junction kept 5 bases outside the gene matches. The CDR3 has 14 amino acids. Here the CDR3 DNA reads TGCAGTGCCCCTGGGACTAGCGGTTCCTACGAGCAGTACTTC. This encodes CSAPGTSGSYEQYF.

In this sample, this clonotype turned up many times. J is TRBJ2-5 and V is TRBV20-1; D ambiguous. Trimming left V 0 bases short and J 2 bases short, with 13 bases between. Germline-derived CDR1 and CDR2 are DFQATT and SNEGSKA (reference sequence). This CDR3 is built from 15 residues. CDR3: CSARDDDFIQETQYF. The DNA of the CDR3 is TGCAGTGCTAGAGATGACGATTTTATACAAGAGACCCAGTACTTC.

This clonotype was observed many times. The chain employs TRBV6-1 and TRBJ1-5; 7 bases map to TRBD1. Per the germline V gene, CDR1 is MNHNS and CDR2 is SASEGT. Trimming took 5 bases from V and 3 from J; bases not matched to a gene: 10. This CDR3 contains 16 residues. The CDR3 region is CASSNEPGQLNQPQHF. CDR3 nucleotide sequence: TGTGCCAGCAGTAATGAACCGGGACAGCTCAATCAGCCCCAGCATTTT.

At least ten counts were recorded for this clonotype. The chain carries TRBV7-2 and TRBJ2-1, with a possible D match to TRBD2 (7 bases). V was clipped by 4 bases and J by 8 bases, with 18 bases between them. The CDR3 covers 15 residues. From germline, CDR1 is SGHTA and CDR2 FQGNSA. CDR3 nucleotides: TGTGCCAGCAGCTCCGGACTAGTTGAGGGGGATGAGCAGTTCTTC. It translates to CASSSGLVEGDEQFF. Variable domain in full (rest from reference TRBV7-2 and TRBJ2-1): GAGVSQSPSNKVTEKGKDVELRCDPISGHTALYWYRQSLGQGLEFLIYFQGNSAPDKSGLPSDRFSAERTGGSVSTLTIQRTQQEDSAVYLCASSSGLVEGDEQFFGPGTRLTVL.

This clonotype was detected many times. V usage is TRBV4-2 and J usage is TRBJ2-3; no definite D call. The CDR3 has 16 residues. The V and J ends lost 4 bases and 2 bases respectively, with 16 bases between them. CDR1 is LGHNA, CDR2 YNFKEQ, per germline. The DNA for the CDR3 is TGTGCCAGCAGCCCTCACCGTGAAAGCAACACAGATACGCAGTATTTT. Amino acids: CASSPHRESNTDTQYF.

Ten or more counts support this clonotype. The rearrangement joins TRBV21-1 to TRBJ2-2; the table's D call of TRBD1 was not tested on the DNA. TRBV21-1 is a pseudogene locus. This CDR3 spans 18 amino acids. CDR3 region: CASSKVYEGTGNNGELFF. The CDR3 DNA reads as TGTGCCAGCAGCAAAGTTTATGAGGGGACAGGGAATAACGGGGAGCTGTTTTTT.

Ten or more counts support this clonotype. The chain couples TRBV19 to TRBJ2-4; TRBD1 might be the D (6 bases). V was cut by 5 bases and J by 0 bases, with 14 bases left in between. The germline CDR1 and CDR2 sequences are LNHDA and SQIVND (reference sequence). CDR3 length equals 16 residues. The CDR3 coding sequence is TGTGCCAGTAGTCCTTGGACAGAAGTAGCCAAAAACATTCAGTACTTC. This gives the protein CASSPWTEVAKNIQYF. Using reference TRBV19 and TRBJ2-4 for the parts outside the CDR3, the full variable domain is DGGITQSPKYLFRKEGQNVTLSCEQNLNHDAMYWYRQDPGQGLRLIYYSQIVNDFQKGDIAEGYSVSREKKESFPLTVTSAQKNPTAFYLCASSPWTEVAKNIQYFGAGTRLSVL.

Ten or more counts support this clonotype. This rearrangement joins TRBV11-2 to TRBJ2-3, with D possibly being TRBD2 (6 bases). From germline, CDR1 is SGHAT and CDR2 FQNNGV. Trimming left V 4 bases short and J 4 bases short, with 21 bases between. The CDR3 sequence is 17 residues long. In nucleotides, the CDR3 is TGTGCCAGCAGCTCCACACGGGGGTCAAGTCTCGCAGATACGCAGTATTTT. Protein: CASSSTRGSSLADTQYF. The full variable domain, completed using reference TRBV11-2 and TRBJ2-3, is EAGVAQSPRYKIIEKRQSVAFWCNPISGHATLYWYQQILGQGPKLLIQFQNNGVVDDSQLPKDRFSAERLKGVDSTLKIQPAKLEDSAVYLCASSSTRGSSLADTQYFGPGTRLTVL.